This T cell receptor (beta chain) appears in the sequencing data of a study of CD8 T cells in Susac syndrome. The CDR3 totals 14 residues. The germline V gene has CDR1 MNHNS and CDR2 SASEGT. The V gene lost 3 bases and the J gene lost 2 bases, with 8 bases spanning the gap. Reverse transcription of about 0.5 to 1 ug RNA used random hexamers. TCRdb ran MiXCR on the immunoSEQ multiplex PCR reads and lists one entry per CDR3 protein. The profile shows under 200,000 distinct CDR3 sequences, roughly 94% of them singletons. The rearrangement links TRBV6-1 to TRBJ2-1; D remains ambiguous. This TCR was recovered from a human donor with Susac syndrome. Sequencing was carried out using CD4+ T cells from PBMCs. This chain's CDR3 is CASSDSTTYNEQFF. The CDR3, as DNA: TGTGCCAGCAGTGATTCCACAACCTACAATGAGCAGTTCTTC.